Listed here is a single TCR beta chain. Its binding antigen is unknown. No base quality values were provided; no much bigger clone lies one nucleotide off. Participants in the prospective study were aged about 18 to 89 years, lived in about two dozen United States geographic areas, and enrolled through a virtual design. In the prospective study, cohorts were assigned on the basis of participant-reported clinical history obtained from a screening survey and a study questionnaire. Recovered participants in ImmuneRACE Cohort 3 were defined as having two consecutive negative NP/OP PCR tests, clearance from a healthcare professional, or resolution of symptoms. In the prospective study, mobile phlebotomists collected whole blood, serum and a nasopharyngeal or oropharyngeal swab from each participant. Additional blood draws and questionnaires over an approximately 2-month period could optionally be provided by prospective study participants. Before DNA extraction, prospective study blood samples were shipped either frozen or at room temperature.

The sample belongs to a study of blood T cell repertoires in COVID-19 (TCRdb year 2020). Background for the entire study: Samples from collaborators originated in the United States, Italy and Spain and spanned both the acute and convalescent phases of COVID-19. The material from the prospective study consisted of cDNA or gDNA derived from T cells, B-cell-depleted T cells, or PBMCs. The repertoires were released in a freely available public database meant as a resource for research on the immune response to SARS-CoV-2. The sample metadata nearly always contained a de-identified subject ID, COVID-19 status, age in years and sex. Where available, HLA class I and class II types were obtained from metadata supplied by the sample provider rather than from assay-based typing. Samples were obtained from the ongoing ImmuneRACE study (first 160 participants) and from 1,000 to 1,500 subjects provided by 6 global collaborators. The dataset comprised deeply sampled blood TCRbeta repertoires from subjects exposed to, actively infected with, or recovered from COVID-19. General conclusions and limits of the study: The quantity of clinical and demographic metadata differed by source and by participant and was supplied without curation.

V and J are trimmed by 3 bases and 1 base, and the gene matches miss 5 bases of the junction. The CDR3 has 15 amino acids, counting the end cysteine and phenylalanine. Here the CDR3 DNA is all that survives: 45 bases in frame from base 1. Per the germline V gene, SGDLS is the CDR1 and YYNGEE is the CDR2. The immunoSEQ Assay, a bias-controlled multiplex PCR, was used to amplify TCRbeta CDR3 regions from genomic DNA. The paper's processing steps were these. The number of nucleated cells in each sample was estimated from the amplification of reference gene primers within the assay. To quantify the absolute abundance of each unique TCRbeta CDR3 rearrangement, sequence reads were collapsed and filtered. For each sample, productive Simpson clonality was calculated by taking the square root of Simpson's diversity index across productive rearrangements. TCRdb holds this immuneACCESS table with in-frame rearrangements only. Some clones are missing; in checked studies, unresolved V genes explain under half, and the rest has no known cause. The V and J calls and clone size are taken from that table; D and trimming were inferred from the DNA. The table for this sample lists approximately 150,000 clones; roughly 80% of them were counted only once. The biggest ten clones account for nearly 8% of the sample.

The chain was built from TRBV9 and TRBJ1-1; TRBD1 fits 8 bases in the junction. The specimen was PBMCs or T cells enriched from blood (not recorded which). The TCR sequence derives from a woman aged 50 to 60 who had recovered from COVID-19. The CDR3 loop reads CASSANQGANTEAFF. Read as DNA, the sequence is TGTGCCAGCAGCGCGAACCAGGGGGCGAACACTGAAGCTTTCTTT.